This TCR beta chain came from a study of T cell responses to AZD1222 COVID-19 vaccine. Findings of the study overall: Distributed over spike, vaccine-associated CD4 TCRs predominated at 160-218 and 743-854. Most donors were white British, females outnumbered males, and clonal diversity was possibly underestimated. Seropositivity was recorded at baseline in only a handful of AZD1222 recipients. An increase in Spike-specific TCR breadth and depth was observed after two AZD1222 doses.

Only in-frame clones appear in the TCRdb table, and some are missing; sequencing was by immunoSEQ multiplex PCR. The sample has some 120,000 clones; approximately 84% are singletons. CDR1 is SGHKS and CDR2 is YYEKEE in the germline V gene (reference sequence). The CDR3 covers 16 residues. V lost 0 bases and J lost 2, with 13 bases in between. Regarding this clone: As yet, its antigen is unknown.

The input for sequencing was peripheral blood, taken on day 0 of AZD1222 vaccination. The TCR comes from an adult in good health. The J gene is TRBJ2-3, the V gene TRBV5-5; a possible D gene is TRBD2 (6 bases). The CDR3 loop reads CASSLEGSGVTDTQYF. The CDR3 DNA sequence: TGTGCCAGCAGCTTGGAGGGGTCGGGGGTCACAGATACGCAGTATTTT.